This T cell receptor beta chain was captured by sequencing in a study of PD-1 blockade in classical Hodgkin lymphoma. Study-wide results and limits: Prior therapy or disease activity may underlie the repertoire differences, whose causes remain undefined. Reported baseline diversity: healthy donors highest, relapsed/refractory patients lowest.

The ends were cut back, 0 bases at V and 3 bases at J, with 9 bases in the middle. Germline CDR1 and CDR2: SGHNT and YYREEE (reference sequence). The CDR3 is made up of 14 amino acids. As for this clone: Antigen unknown.

Using immunoSEQ multiplex PCR, the repertoire was profiled, and TCRdb retains in-frame clones only, with some absent. Of under 80,000 clones in the sample, 93% were seen once. Indicated time point: newly diagnosed, previously untreated cHL patient sample. As a comparison, the study used PBMCs from newly diagnosed, untreated classical Hodgkin lymphoma. The chain joins TRBV5-4 to TRBJ1-1; no definite D call. The receptor comes from a human donor with classical Hodgkin lymphoma. Sequences were obtained from peripheral blood mononuclear cells (PBMCs). The CDR3 spells CASSLGIGDTEAFF. The CDR3 region has the DNA TGTGCCAGCAGCTTGGGAATTGGGGACACTGAAGCTTTCTTT.